This TCR beta chain derives from a study of blood T cell repertoires in COVID-19 (dated by TCRdb to 2020 to 2022). Regarding the study in general: Collaborator samples came from the United States, Italy and Spain and covered acute and convalescent phases of COVID-19. The prospective study material was composed of cDNA or gDNA derived from T cells, B-cell-depleted T cells, or PBMCs. Subjects who had been exposed to COVID-19, were actively infected with it, or had recovered from it provided the deeply sampled blood TCRbeta repertoires that made up the dataset. A freely available public database, intended as a resource for researchers studying the immune response to SARS-CoV-2, is where the repertoires were released. The samples were drawn from the first 160 participants of the ongoing ImmuneRACE study and from more than 1,000 subjects provided by 6 global collaborators. Sample metadata almost always included a de-identified subject ID, COVID-19 status, age in years and sex. Where HLA class I and class II types were available, the types were taken from metadata supplied by the sample provider, not from assay-based typing.

Study-wide conclusions, independent of this receptor: How much clinical and demographic metadata was included differed by source and by participant, and the metadata was provided uncurated.

TCRbeta CDR3 regions were amplified from genomic DNA using the immunoSEQ Assay, a bias-controlled multiplex PCR. In the original analysis: Within the assay, amplification of reference gene primers was used to estimate how many nucleated cells each sample contained. To quantify the absolute abundance of each unique TCRbeta CDR3 rearrangement, sequence reads were collapsed and filtered. For each sample, productive Simpson clonality was calculated by taking the square root of Simpson's diversity index across productive rearrangements. This immuneACCESS table, as held by TCRdb, lists in-frame sequences with V and J called but not all clones. Of the missing ones, under half trace to an unresolved V gene in checked studies; the others have no known cause. That table is the source of V, J and clone size, and D and trimming were worked out from the DNA. The sample contains over 150,000 clones, around 83% of them found a single time. The top ten hold roughly 6.2% of the sample.

Participants in the prospective study were enrolled through a virtual design, were aged 18 to 89 years, and lived in about 25 United States geographic areas. Cohort assignment in the prospective study relied on participant-reported clinical history from a screening survey and a study questionnaire. Recovered participants in ImmuneRACE Cohort 3 were defined by two consecutive negative NP/OP PCR tests, clearance by a healthcare professional, or resolution of symptoms. In the prospective study, whole blood, serum and a nasopharyngeal or oropharyngeal swab were collected from each participant by mobile phlebotomists. Participants in the prospective study had the option to provide additional blood draws and questionnaires over a 2-month period. Before DNA extraction, blood samples from the prospective study were shipped at room temperature or frozen. A remark on this clone: The antigen this receptor binds is unknown. The sample holds no much larger clone one base away, and base qualities are not on file.

Sequenced sample: PBMCs or T cells enriched from blood (not recorded which). The sequence was obtained from a man aged 40-50 years who had recovered from COVID-19.

The DNA is TGTGCCACCAGTAAAACACATACTATCTACAGAAGACAGACAGCCAAAAACATTCAGTACTTC. The translation is CATSKTHTIYRRQTAKNIQYF. This chain is built from TRBV24-1 and TRBJ2-4; the D region possibly corresponds to TRBD1 (5 bases align). V gives up 6 bases and J gives up 0 bases, and the segment between their germline ends measures 29 bases. CDR1 KGHDR and CDR2 SFDVKD were looked up in the germline V gene. From cysteine to phenylalanine, the CDR3 is 21 amino acids long. Only CDR3 DNA is held: 63 bases, read in frame from base 1.